This T cell receptor beta chain was sequenced during a study of cytomegalovirus exposure and HLA in healthy donors. Trimming pared 2 bases from V and 6 bases from J, leaving 15 bases between. The CDR3 consists of 15 residues. CDR1 and CDR2 (germline): SGHTA, FQGNSA. The table came from immunoSEQ multiplex PCR; TCRdb's copy has only in-frame clones and leaves some out. The sample has 100,000 to 150,000 clones, about 90% seen once; the top ten hold approximately 1.5%. The chain recombines TRBV7-2 with TRBJ2-3, with D possibly being TRBD2 (6 bases). This TCR came from a man under 40 in good health and CMV-seronegative. Sample: PBMCs. The CDR3 loop is CASSLFKGLADTQYF. The CDR3 DNA sequence: TGTGCCAGCAGCTTATTTAAGGGGCTAGCGGATACGCAGTATTTT.